The 32 T cell receptor beta chains reported below all come from one sample, sequenced in a study of control samples from healthy donors and cancer patients. TCRdb's copy holds only in-frame clones and misses some; the assay was immunoSEQ multiplex PCR. Found here are roughly 180,000 clones, about 90% of them singletons; the top ten hold roughly 2%. Sequencing was done on a sample of blood. The receptors stem from a middle-aged woman in good health.

The chain couples TRBV2 to TRBJ2-1; 9 nucleotides line up with TRBD2. CDR3 length: 13 residues. Per the germline V gene, CDR1 is SNHLY and CDR2 is FYNNEI. V lost 5 bases and J lost 7; bases outside the gene matches: 3. CDR3 DNA: TGTGCCAGCAGTCCCCTAGCGGGAAATGAGCAGTTCTTC. Translation gives CASSPLAGNEQFF. Full variable domain (missing parts from reference TRBV2 and TRBJ2-1): EPEVTQTPSHQVTQMGQEVILRCVPISNHLYFYWYRQILGQKVEFLVSFYNNEISEKSEIFDDQFSVERPDGSNFTLKIRSTKLEDSAMYFCASSPLAGNEQFFGPGTRLTVL.

The chain combines TRBV18 with TRBJ2-3; 10 bases match TRBD2. V dropped 1 base and J dropped 4; count of bases not matched to a gene: 5. Germline loops: CDR1 KGHSH, CDR2 LQKENI. The CDR3 runs 16 residues. The CDR3 sequence: CASSPRTSGAADTQYF. For the CDR3, the DNA is TGTGCCAGCTCACCACGTACTAGCGGGGCAGCAGATACGCAGTATTTT.

This chain joins TRBV5-1 and TRBJ2-5; 9 bases agree with TRBD2. The length of the CDR3 is 15 residues. Germline CDR1 SGHRS, CDR2 YFSETQ. Trimming at V came to 4 bases and at J to 2 bases, leaving 6 bases not matched to a gene. The CDR3 nucleotides are TGCGCCAGCAGCCTAGCGGGGAATTTGCAAGAGACCCAGTACTTC. The encoded protein is CASSLAGNLQETQYF.

This clone was counted once. This chain uses TRBV27 with TRBJ2-5; 8 bases are shared with TRBD1. Germline CDR1 is MNHEY and CDR2 is SMNVEV (reference sequence). V lost 3 bases, J lost 1 base, and 7 bases stayed unmatched. This CDR3 is 16 amino acids long. CDR3 loop: CASSLYPRGPQETQYF. The CDR3 DNA follows: TGTGCCAGCAGTTTGTACCCCAGGGGGCCCCAAGAGACCCAGTACTTC.

The V and J genes are TRBV7-9 and TRBJ1-4; maybe TRBD1 (6 bases). Trimming shortened V by 5 bases and J by 4 bases, and 17 bases separated the two germline ends. The CDR3 length is 16 residues. The germline CDR1 and CDR2 sequences are SEHNR and FQNEAQ (reference sequence). The CDR3 DNA reads as TGTGCCAGCAGCCTTACACCCGGGACACTTAATGAAAAACTGTTTTTT. Protein: CASSLTPGTLNEKLFF.

V is TRBV19 and J is TRBJ1-6; possible D gene TRBD1, 6 bases. Germline lookup yields CDR1 LNHDA and CDR2 SQIVND (reference sequence). V was clipped by 6 bases and J by 0 bases, with 15 bases between them. The CDR3 is made up of 17 amino acids. The CDR3: CASSPGQSSSYNSPLHF. The CDR3 DNA follows: TGTGCCAGTAGCCCAGGACAGTCGAGCTCCTATAATTCACCCCTCCACTTT.

This chain links TRBV29-1 with TRBJ2-1; tentative D call: TRBD2 (6 bases). The CDR3 length is 15 residues. V dropped 2 bases and J dropped 2 bases, with 13 bases sitting between them. Germline V lookup: CDR1 SQVTM, CDR2 ANQGSEA. CDR3 amino acids: CSVERAGSTYNEQFF. DNA for the CDR3: TGCAGCGTTGAACGAGCGGGCAGCACCTACAATGAGCAGTTCTTC.

This chain's CDR3 is CASSQVRGLANEQFF. CDR3 DNA sequence: TGCGCCAGCAGCCAAGTTAGGGGGTTAGCCAATGAGCAGTTCTTC. The chain links TRBV4-1 to TRBJ2-1; a weak D match, TRBD1 (6 bases). V was pared by 1 base and J by 6 bases, with 13 bases between. The CDR3 sequence is 15 residues long. Germline CDR1 and CDR2: MGHRA and YSYEKL.

The chain recombines TRBV5-1 with TRBJ1-5; the match to TRBD1 covers 8 bases. The CDR3 has 14 residues. After removal of 0 bases from V and 7 bases from J, the junction contained 3 bases not matched to a gene. CDR1 and CDR2 from the germline V gene are SGHRS and YFSETQ. CDR3 protein: CASSLGQGSQPQHF. For the CDR3, the DNA is TGCGCCAGCAGCTTGGGACAGGGGTCCCAGCCCCAGCATTTT. The full variable domain, its missing parts supplied by reference TRBV5-1 and TRBJ1-5, is KAGVTQTPRYLIKTRGQQVTLSCSPISGHRSVSWYQQTPGQGLQFLFEYFSETQRNKGNFPGRFSGRQFSNSRSEMNVSTLELGDSALYLCASSLGQGSQPQHFGDGTRLSIL.

V gene TRBV11-3 combines with J gene TRBJ2-2; 8 nucleotides line up with TRBD2. Germline loops: CDR1 SGHNT, CDR2 YENEEA. The CDR3 covers 17 residues. V shed 6 bases, J shed 4 bases, and the junction held 13 bases outside the gene matches. Here the CDR3 DNA reads TGTGCCAGCAGTTCTAAACGCGGGGGGCAGGGCACCGGGGAGCTGTTTTTT. This sequence encodes CASSSKRGGQGTGELFF.

The rearrangement joins TRBV1 to TRBJ1-4. TRBV1 is recorded as a pseudogene. This CDR3 contains 18 residues. CDR3 sequence: CTSSQGAGQVRANEKLFF. As DNA, the CDR3 is TGCACCAGCAGCCAAGGGGCTGGCCAAGTGCGGGCTAATGAAAAACTGTTTTTT.

Comments on this clone: The sample carries other DNA sequences with the same CDR3. V is TRBV27 and J is TRBJ2-7; no firm D call. The CDR3 length is 13 residues. CDR1 and CDR2 (germline): MNHEY, SMNVEV (reference sequence). V shed 3 bases and J shed 0 bases, with 6 bases lying between them. CDR3 bases: TGTGCCAGCAGTTTGACCCCCTCCTACGAGCAGTACTTC. Its protein is CASSLTPSYEQYF.

The rearrangement joins TRBV19 to TRBJ1-5, with 9 positions matching TRBD1. V lost 7 bases to trimming and J lost 6 bases; unmatched junction nucleotides: 10. The germline V gene encodes CDR1 LNHDA and CDR2 SQIVND (reference sequence). CDR3 size: 15 residues. Here the CDR3 reads CASNFGTGSFQPQHF. In DNA form, the CDR3 reads TGTGCCAGTAATTTTGGGACAGGGAGCTTTCAGCCCCAGCATTTT.

The genes are TRBV4-2 and TRBJ2-3; TRBD2 might be the D (6 bases). V lost 4 bases, J lost 1 base, and 12 bases lay in between. From germline, CDR1 is LGHNA and CDR2 YNFKEQ. This CDR3 is built from 15 residues. CDR3 sequence: CASSPVGGRTDTQYF. CDR3 sequence (DNA): TGTGCCAGCAGCCCGGTGGGGGGTCGCACAGATACGCAGTATTTT.

This clone was seen just once. The CDR3 DNA reads as TGTGCCAGCAGTGAAGGGGATCGAACTGAAGCTTTCTTT. As protein: CASSEGDRTEAFF. This rearrangement joins TRBV25-1 to TRBJ1-1, with unresolved D. The CDR3 spans 13 residues. From germline, CDR1 is MGHDK and CDR2 SYGVNS. Trimming took off 2 bases at V and 5 bases at J, with 9 bases between the two ends.

The genes are TRBV19 and TRBJ2-3; 10 bases map to TRBD2. This CDR3 spans 17 amino acids. After removal of 6 bases from V and 4 bases from J, the junction contained 13 bases not matched to a gene. CDR1 LNHDA and CDR2 SQIVND come from the germline V gene (reference sequence). The chain's CDR3 is CASSLGLADLRADTQYF. In DNA, the CDR3 is TGTGCCAGTAGCCTAGGACTAGCGGATTTGAGGGCAGATACGCAGTATTTT.

The J gene is TRBJ2-5, the V gene TRBV5-1, with D uncertain. The V end was cut by 7 bases, the J end by 3 bases, with 10 bases between. This CDR3 is built from 12 residues. Germline lookup yields CDR1 SGHRS and CDR2 YFSETQ. The CDR3 reads CASCDWEETQYF. For the CDR3, the DNA is TGCGCCAGCTGCGACTGGGAAGAGACCCAGTACTTC.

The chain is built from TRBV5-6 and TRBJ2-3; D not resolved. Germline values: CDR1 SGHDT, CDR2 YYEEEE. Trimming stripped 0 bases from V and 5 bases from J, with 4 bases between. The CDR3 consists of 12 residues. CDR3 sequence reads: CASSLARDTQYF. The CDR3, as DNA: TGTGCCAGCAGCTTGGCGCGAGATACGCAGTATTTT. The full variable domain, in which reference TRBV5-6 and TRBJ2-3 provide the parts outside the CDR3, is DAGVTQSPTHLIKTRGQQVTLRCSPKSGHDTVSWYQQALGQGPQFIFQYYEEEERQRGNFPDRFSGHQFPNYSSELNVNALLLGDSALYLCASSLARDTQYFGPGTRLTVL.

The CDR3 DNA reads as TGTGCCAGCAGCCCACGGGGAGGCGGCTACACCTTC. Translating gives CASSPRGGGYTF. V usage is TRBV5-6 and J usage is TRBJ1-2; D remains unclear. Germline CDR1 and CDR2: SGHDT and YYEEEE. The V end was cut by 4 bases, the J end by 8 bases, with 12 bases between. This CDR3 region has 12 residues.

This clone has a single count. The rearrangement uses TRBV7-2 and TRBJ2-7; D remains unclear. Trimming pared 2 bases from V and 3 bases from J, leaving 2 bases between. The germline CDR1 and CDR2 sequences are SGHTA and FQGNSA. CDR3 length: 11 amino acids. This chain's CDR3 is CASSLNYEQYF. The DNA for the CDR3 is TGTGCCAGCAGCTTAAACTACGAGCAGTACTTC.

J is TRBJ1-2 and V is TRBV6-1, with 8 bases aligning to TRBD1. The J segment lost 4 bases and the V segment lost 3 bases, leaving 7 bases of the junction unmatched. Germline V gene data show CDR1 as MNHNS and CDR2 as SASEGT. This CDR3 is 15 amino acids long. The CDR3 region is CASSDGTGRGYGYTF. The CDR3 DNA follows: TGTGCCAGCAGTGATGGGACAGGCAGGGGCTATGGCTACACCTTC.

The chain couples TRBV5-1 to TRBJ1-1; D is perhaps TRBD1 (6 bases). The germline V gene encodes CDR1 SGHRS and CDR2 YFSETQ. With 1 base removed from V and 0 bases from J, the gap between germline ends came to 10 bases. The CDR3 runs 15 residues. The DNA of the CDR3 is TGCGCCAGCAGCTTGCTCGGACAGATGAACACTGAAGCTTTCTTT. Protein sequence: CASSLLGQMNTEAFF.

This chain uses TRBV7-8 with TRBJ2-7; D ambiguous. Germline assignment: CDR1 SGHVS and CDR2 FQNEAQ. This CDR3 spans 11 amino acids. V was cut by 5 bases and J by 3 bases, with 5 bases left in between. The CDR3 sequence: CASSPGYEQYF. CDR3 DNA: TGTGCCAGCAGCCCAGGCTACGAGCAGTACTTC.

V gene TRBV7-2 combines with J gene TRBJ1-3; TRBD1 is a possible D gene (5 bases). Trimming stripped 1 base from V and 2 bases from J, with 18 bases between. This CDR3 has 18 amino acids. Germline loops: CDR1 SGHTA, CDR2 FQGNSA. The CDR3 DNA reads TGTGCCAGCAGCTTAGGTCATAGTGTAAGGGGCACTGGAAACACCATATATTTT. It yields the protein CASSLGHSVRGTGNTIYF. Full variable domain (remainder filled in from reference TRBV7-2 and TRBJ1-3): GAGVSQSPSNKVTEKGKDVELRCDPISGHTALYWYRQSLGQGLEFLIYFQGNSAPDKSGLPSDRFSAERTGGSVSTLTIQRTQQEDSAVYLCASSLGHSVRGTGNTIYFGEGSWLTVV.

The chain has TRBV7-2 and TRBJ1-1; a possible D gene is TRBD1 (5 bases). The ends were cut back, 0 bases at V and 3 bases at J, with 20 bases in the middle. CDR1 is SGHTA, CDR2 FQGNSA, per germline. The CDR3 runs to 18 residues. The CDR3 nucleotides are TGTGCCAGCAGCTTAGCCCAACCAGGGCACATACCGGACACTGAAGCTTTCTTT. Its translation: CASSLAQPGHIPDTEAFF.

The CDR3 DNA is TGTGCCAGCAGCCGGGGGGCAGATACGCAGTATTTT. The encoded protein is CASSRGADTQYF. V is TRBV11-3 and J is TRBJ2-3, with 7 positions matching TRBD2. The CDR3 sequence is 12 residues long. J was trimmed by 4 bases and V by 5 bases; bases with no gene match: 0. Germline CDR1 and CDR2: SGHNT and YENEEA.

The chain has TRBV24-1 and TRBJ2-7, with D uncertain. The CDR3 length is 15 residues. The germline V gene has CDR1 KGHDR and CDR2 SFDVKD. Between the trimmed V and J ends, which lost 3 bases and 2 bases, there was a span of 13 bases. CDR3 protein: CATSDKGNMPYEQYF. The CDR3 DNA reads as TGTGCCACCAGTGATAAGGGAAATATGCCCTACGAGCAGTACTTC.

The genes are TRBV7-8 and TRBJ2-1, with 8 positions matching TRBD2. V was pared by 0 bases and J by 2 bases, with 6 bases of the junction left unmatched. Germline values: CDR1 SGHVS, CDR2 FQNEAQ. The CDR3 totals 17 residues. The CDR3 protein is CASSLASGGATYNEQFF. DNA for the CDR3: TGTGCCAGCAGCTTAGCGTCCGGGGGGGCCACCTACAATGAGCAGTTCTTC.

This clone was recorded a few times. V usage is TRBV5-1 and J usage is TRBJ2-2, with 7 bases matching TRBD2. Germline V gene data show CDR1 as SGHRS and CDR2 as YFSETQ. Unmatched junction bases numbered 10, after V lost 4 bases and J lost 7 bases. The CDR3 runs to 15 residues. CDR3 DNA: TGCGCCAGCAGCCCTGGACACGGGGGGATCGGGGAGCTGTTTTTT. Translation gives CASSPGHGGIGELFF.

The chain has TRBV4-2 and TRBJ1-2, with 7 bases identical to TRBD1. Germline CDR1 and CDR2: LGHNA and YNFKEQ. The CDR3 is 12 residues long. V shed 4 bases and J 4 bases; nucleotides not matched to a gene: 0. The CDR3 bases are TGTGCCAGCAGCCGACAGGGCTATGGCTACACCTTC. Amino acids: CASSRQGYGYTF.

The rearrangement uses TRBV6-4 and TRBJ2-4; no clear D gene. CDR3 size: 14 residues. CDR1 is MRHNA and CDR2 is SNTAGT in the germline V gene. Between the trimmed V and J ends, which lost 2 bases and 6 bases, there was a span of 11 bases. CDR3: CASSDGPASNIQYF. The CDR3 DNA sequence: TGTGCCAGCAGTGACGGCCCAGCATCAAACATTCAGTACTTC.

The chain combines TRBV6-5 with TRBJ1-1, with 10 bases identical to TRBD1. V dropped 0 bases and J dropped 10; count of bases not matched to a gene: 5. Germline V gives CDR1 MNHEY, CDR2 SVGAGI. The CDR3 loop spans 14 amino acids. In nucleotides, the CDR3 is TGTGCCAGCAGTTACTCGGGACAGGGGCGAGTAGCTTTCTTT. Translating it yields CASSYSGQGRVAFF.